One T cell receptor beta chain is described in this entry. This sample is part of a study of long-term antiretroviral therapy in people with HIV. Investigators performed immunoSEQ version v3.0 at survey level. Per sample, sequencing targeted about 35,000-55,000 T-cell genomes. Clones were sequenced by immunoSEQ multiplex PCR, and TCRdb holds only the in-frame ones, with some missing. Of 15,000 to 20,000 clones listed, 80% to 90% are singletons. This TCR was recovered from a man over 45 with HIV. The sequenced sample was unsorted PBMCs, obtained 4.2 years after starting antiretroviral therapy.

CDR3 nucleotides: TGCGCCAGCAGCCTGAGACAGGGCAATGAGCAGTTCTTC. This translates into CASSLRQGNEQFF. The V call is TRBV4-3, the J call TRBJ2-1; 7 nucleotides match TRBD1. V shed 4 bases and J 6 bases; nucleotides not matched to a gene: 3. The germline V gene encodes CDR1 LGHNA and CDR2 YSLEER. The CDR3 loop spans 13 amino acids.